The sequence of this TCR beta chain was determined in a study of cytomegalovirus exposure and HLA in healthy donors. About the research overall: Caucasian-associated ancestry cluster membership applied to around 76% of 300 to 450 genotyped donors. Study-wide findings and caveats: Later work associated roughly 15,000 TCR beta sequences with HLA alleles at 0.05 false discovery rate. Analyzed later, most CMV-associated TCR beta chains appeared HLA-restricted.

Use of 60 Vbeta and 13 Jbeta primers characterized the PCR. Generated by immunoSEQ multiplex PCR, the TCRdb table keeps only in-frame clones and is missing some. This table holds about 170,000 clones, 81% found once. This clone was observed a few times. Its antigen is unidentified. The CDR3 is 11 residues long. Per germline, CDR1 DFQATT and CDR2 SNEGSKA (reference sequence). V lost 0 bases, J lost 9 bases, and 8 bases lay in between. This TCR came from a woman aged 18 to 35 in good health and CMV-seronegative. The rearrangement links TRBV20-1 to TRBJ1-1, with D tentatively TRBD1 (5 bases). Sequenced: PBMCs. CDR3 DNA sequence: TGCAGTGCTAGAGATCCAGGGAAAGCTTTCTTT. Translating it yields CSARDPGKAFF.